This TCR beta chain was captured by sequencing in a study of cytomegalovirus exposure and HLA in healthy donors. With V trimmed by 3 bases and J by 1 base, 5 bases remained unmatched. Per the germline V gene, CDR1 is LNHNV and CDR2 is YYDKDF (reference sequence). The CDR3 totals 16 residues. 60 Vbeta and 13 Jbeta primers were used in PCR. Some clones are missing from TCRdb's copy, which holds only in-frame ones; the method was immunoSEQ multiplex PCR. The sample holds around 150,000 clones, roughly four fifths seen once. Sequenced: PBMCs. The chain carries TRBV15 and TRBJ2-2; TRBD1 matches 7 bases. The clonotype comes from a girl aged 2 to 9 in good health and CMV-seropositive. CDR3 sequence: CATSSPGQWNTGELFF. The CDR3 DNA sequence: TGTGCCACCAGCAGCCCGGGACAGTGGAACACCGGGGAGCTGTTTTTT.